These 20 T cell receptor beta chains share one sample of origin, sequenced in a study of early T cells in non-severe SARS-CoV-2 infection. TCRdb processed the 5' RACE reads anew with MiXCR; each CDR3 protein has one entry. The repertoire holds tens of thousands of distinct CDR3 sequences, with about 5.3% as singletons. Sample: whole blood, taken at baseline. The receptors come from an adult who was a healthcare worker with PCR-confirmed SARS-CoV-2 infection or an uninfected control (not recorded which).

Many counts were recorded for this clonotype. The chain joins TRBV25-1 to TRBJ2-3, with a tentative D call TRBD1 (6 bases). Germline lookup yields CDR1 MGHDK and CDR2 SYGVNS. The CDR3 covers 14 residues. Trimming removed 1 base at V and 1 base at J, with 6 bases between. CDR3 sequence reads: CASSESGGTDTQYF. The CDR3 DNA reads as TGTGCCAGCAGTGAATCAGGGGGCACAGATACGCAGTATTTT.

This clonotype occurred many times. The rearrangement joins TRBV30 to TRBJ2-7; D is uncertain. CDR3 length: 12 amino acids. The germline gives CDR1 GTSNPN, CDR2 SVGIG (reference sequence). Trimming stripped 2 bases from V and 7 bases from J, with 12 bases between. For the CDR3, the DNA is TGTGCCTGGAGTCCCTCCGCTGGAGAGCAGTACTTC. It yields the protein CAWSPSAGEQYF.

This clonotype came up many times. The rearrangement links TRBV24-1 to TRBJ2-1; 12 nucleotides line up with TRBD1. CDR3 size: 16 residues. CDR1 is KGHDR and CDR2 is SFDVKD in the germline V gene. With 4 bases clipped from V and 8 bases from J, the junction kept 8 bases outside the gene matches. DNA for the CDR3: TGTGCCACCAGTGACTCCGGGACAGGGGGCAGAGATGAGCAGTTCTTC. It codes for CATSDSGTGGRDEQFF.

This clonotype was counted ten times or more. The rearrangement uses TRBV11-2 and TRBJ2-6, with TRBD1 matching over 7 bases. The ends lost 5 bases at V and 3 bases at J; junction bases unmatched: 4. The V gene's germline CDR1 is SGHAT and CDR2 FQNNGV. This CDR3 spans 15 amino acids. The CDR3 region is CASSPNRGGANVLTF. CDR3 nucleotides: TGTGCCAGCAGCCCTAACAGGGGTGGGGCCAACGTCCTGACTTTC.

This clonotype was detected ten times or more. This sequence joins TRBV30 and TRBJ1-2, with unresolved D. V lost 2 bases to trimming and J lost 2 bases, with 6 bases between them. Germline CDR1 and CDR2: GTSNPN and SVGIG (reference sequence). This CDR3 is built from 12 residues. CDR3 sequence: CAWSWRNYGYTF. CDR3 DNA: TGTGCCTGGAGTTGGCGGAACTATGGCTACACCTTC.

There are a few counts of this clonotype. This CDR3 reads CSAGRPGPDLNQPQHF. CDR3 DNA: TGCAGTGCTGGGAGACCGGGACCCGACCTCAATCAGCCCCAGCATTTT. The chain links TRBV20-1 to TRBJ1-5; tentative D call: TRBD1 (5 bases). The germline gives CDR1 DFQATT, CDR2 SNEGSKA (reference sequence). V was trimmed by 5 bases and J by 3 bases, leaving 20 bases between them. The CDR3 has 16 residues.

With regard to this clonotype: This could be a read error, since a much larger clone is one nucleotide away. This chain uses TRBV7-9 with TRBJ2-5, with D uncertain. The length of the CDR3 is 12 residues. CDR1 is SEHNR and CDR2 is FQNEAQ in the germline V gene (reference sequence). Written as DNA, the CDR3 is TGTGCCAGCAACTTAGGGATCGAGACCCAGTACTTC. Its translation: CASNLGIETQYF.

This clonotype was seen a handful of times. The rearrangement links TRBV19 to TRBJ1-5, with 8 bases lining up with TRBD1. This CDR3 is built from 15 residues. J lost 7 bases, V lost 3 bases, and 8 bases had no gene match. Germline V lookup: CDR1 LNHDA, CDR2 SQIVND (reference sequence). In DNA, the CDR3 is TGTGCCAGTAGTATTGGAGGACAGGGAGGCCAGCCCCAGCATTTT. This sequence encodes CASSIGGQGGQPQHF. Full variable domain (rest looked up from reference TRBV19 and TRBJ1-5): DGGITQSPKYLFRKEGQNVTLSCEQNLNHDAMYWYRQDPGQGLRLIYYSQIVNDFQKGDIAEGYSVSREKKESFPLTVTSAQKNPTAFYLCASSIGGQGGQPQHFGDGTRLSIL.

Many counts were recorded for this clonotype. The chain employs TRBV18 and TRBJ1-1, with D perhaps matching TRBD1 (6 bases). Germline CDR1 is KGHSH and CDR2 is LQKENI. The CDR3 length is 15 residues. The V end was cut by 4 bases, the J end by 4 bases, with 16 bases between. The CDR3 sequence: CASSLAQGWVTEAFF. The CDR3 bases are TGTGCCAGCTCACTGGCACAGGGATGGGTCACTGAAGCTTTCTTT.

The chain recombines TRBV7-9 with TRBJ1-2; D is undetermined. Trimming stripped 4 bases from V and 7 bases from J, with 19 bases between. This CDR3 is 15 amino acids long. Germline V gene lookup returns CDR1 SEHNR and CDR2 FQNEAQ (reference sequence). The CDR3 is CASSSPTDPIGGYTF. In DNA form, the CDR3 reads TGTGCCAGCAGCTCCCCGACTGATCCTATAGGTGGCTACACCTTC.

The CDR3 DNA is TGTGCCAGCAGTCCCTTGGGGGCCAACGTCCTGACTTTC. Its protein is CASSPLGANVLTF. The chain couples TRBV28 to TRBJ2-6; no clear D gene. CDR1 is MDHEN and CDR2 is SYDVKM in the germline V gene. The CDR3 spans 13 residues. V lost 5 bases and J 4 bases, leaving 6 bases between the germline ends.

This clonotype was counted ten times or more. V and J are TRBV27 and TRBJ2-3; D might be TRBD1 (5 bases). With 2 bases removed from V and 6 bases from J, the gap between germline ends came to 6 bases. Germline V lookup: CDR1 MNHEY, CDR2 SMNVEV (reference sequence). CDR3 length: 12 residues. In nucleotides, the CDR3 is TGTGCCAGCAGTTTAACAGGTGATACGCAGTATTTT. Amino acids: CASSLTGDTQYF.

The rearrangement links TRBV28 to TRBJ2-2, with D tentatively TRBD1 or TRBD2 (5 bases each). This CDR3 region has 12 residues. The germline V gene has CDR1 MDHEN and CDR2 SYDVKM. The V end lost 10 bases, the J end lost 8 bases, and 14 bases lay between the germline ends. Here the CDR3 reads CATRPGPGELFF. CDR3 coding DNA: TGTGCCACCCGACCGGGACCTGGGGAGCTGTTTTTT.

In its sample, this clonotype was seen many times. This chain uses TRBV10-1 with TRBJ2-7; perhaps TRBD1 as D (5 bases). V was pared by 7 bases and J by 4 bases, with 14 bases between. The CDR3 covers 13 residues. From germline, CDR1 is WNHNN and CDR2 SYGVQD (reference sequence). For the CDR3, the DNA is TGCGCCAGCAACTCGGCCAAGGGGTACGAGCAGTACTTC. Translated: CASNSAKGYEQYF.

This clonotype was recorded a few times. The J gene is TRBJ1-2, the V gene TRBV6-5, with a weak D call TRBD1 (5 bases). Looked up from germline, CDR1 is MNHEY and CDR2 is SVGAGI. The V end lost 2 bases, the J end lost 6 bases, and 10 bases lay between the germline ends. This CDR3 has 13 amino acids. The CDR3 coding sequence is TGTGCCAGCAGTTACGGGGGGGAGAATGGCTACACCTTC. This codes for CASSYGGENGYTF.

This clonotype was seen only a few times. The rearrangement joins TRBV11-2 to TRBJ1-5; D unclear. CDR3 size: 13 residues. Trimming stripped 4 bases from V and 3 bases from J, with 7 bases between. Germline V gene sequence: CDR1 SGHAT, CDR2 FQNNGV. CDR3 amino acids: CASSSTPNQPQHF. In DNA form, the CDR3 reads TGTGCCAGCAGCTCAACTCCCAATCAGCCCCAGCATTTT.

This clonotype was counted at least ten times. This rearrangement joins TRBV20-1 to TRBJ2-2, with TRBD1 as a possible D gene (5 bases). Germline-derived CDR1 and CDR2 are DFQATT and SNEGSKA (reference sequence). The CDR3 runs 14 residues. V lost 0 bases, J lost 4 bases, and 9 bases lay in between. CDR3 amino acids: CSARDQGTTGELFF. Here the CDR3 DNA reads TGCAGTGCTAGAGATCAGGGTACCACCGGGGAGCTGTTTTTT.

This clonotype appeared many times. The V call is TRBV18, the J call TRBJ2-3; D may be TRBD2 (5 bases). The length of the CDR3 is 13 residues. The germline CDR1 and CDR2 sequences are KGHSH and LQKENI. Trimming left V 4 bases short and J 2 bases short, with 7 bases between. The CDR3 loop is CASSRGVTDTQYF. The CDR3 DNA follows: TGTGCCAGCTCACGGGGAGTCACAGATACGCAGTATTTT.

This clonotype came up many times. This chain links TRBV3-1 with TRBJ2-2, with 12 nucleotides matching TRBD1. Looked up from germline, CDR1 is LGHDT and CDR2 is YNNKEL (reference sequence). The CDR3 sequence is 22 residues long. With 0 bases clipped from V and 7 bases from J, the junction kept 21 bases outside the gene matches. DNA for the CDR3: TGTGCCAGCAGCCAAGATCAAGTCAGCGAGGGACAGGGGGCGCTTCGCATCGGGGAGCTGTTTTTT. Its translation is CASSQDQVSEGQGALRIGELFF.

V is TRBV12-3 or TRBV12-4 and J is TRBJ1-2, with D tentatively TRBD1 (5 bases). The V gene lost 5 bases and the J gene lost 4 bases, with 11 bases spanning the gap. The CDR3 is 13 residues long. The DNA of the CDR3 is TGTGCCAGCAGTCCCGCGAGGGGCTATGGCTACACCTTC. Translating it yields CASSPARGYGYTF.